This TCR beta chain stems from a study of T cells after yellow fever vaccination (dated by TCRdb to between 2018 and 2021). About the full investigation: The SMART-Seq v4 Ultra Low Input RNA kit was used to prepare libraries from fractions with low cell numbers. To follow T-cell clones before and after primary and booster YFV17D yellow fever vaccination, bulk TCR alpha and beta repertoires were sequenced over time. Two healthy male donors, one aged 18 to 30 and one aged 30 to 40 years, made up the cohort. Bulk PBMC replicates and cell subsets were isolated from blood drawn at multiple timepoints before and after both primary and secondary immunization. Overall study results and their limits: A small share of clonotypes occurred in both CD4 and CD8 compartments, likely arising from convergent recombination. Because the study included only a couple of donors, the extent to which the findings can be generalized is limited. Because abundant contaminating clonotypes from the bulk population could be contained in FACS-sorted repertoires, computational filtering was required. Compared with the primary T-cell response, the secondary T-cell response was weaker but faster, peaking on day 5 rather than day 15. Most clones expanded after primary vaccination (almost 97% of CD4 and approximately 90% of CD8) were re-detected after the booster, suggesting that broad memory maintenance occurred.

Reading from cysteine to phenylalanine, the CDR3 counts 16 amino acids. Only the CDR3 DNA is retained, 48 bases long and in frame from the first base. From the germline V gene, CDR1 is SGHRS and CDR2 is YFSETQ. V is pared back by 0 bases and J by 2 bases, with 9 bases lying between the germline termini. TCR cDNA was synthesized by 5'RACE template switching, which introduced a universal primer site and unique molecular identifiers. Priming of cDNA synthesis was performed from both the TCR alpha and TCR beta constant segments. Library amplification involved two PCR steps, and the second step added sample barcodes and sequencing adapters. Sequencing of libraries was performed on Illumina HiSeq 2500 (2x100 bp) or NovaSeq (2x150 bp). Under the source paper's analysis protocol: Demultiplexing of reads and collapsing into UMI consensus sequences were performed with MIGEC, and V(D)J alignment was carried out with MiXCR. Using edgeR on replicate PBMC samples, clonotypes were called vaccine-responding if FDR was below 0.01 and the log2 fold change was above 5 up to day 15. Bulk clonotypes were assigned CD4 or CD8 identity according to which sequenced CD4 or CD8 repertoire held them at higher abundance. Using fastp trimming at Q25 and MiXCR clonotype assembly, TCRdb reanalyzed the public sequencing data and kept in-frame beta chains. Rows are combined by CDR3 protein, so each entry shows the most common genes and DNA. It is TCRdb's table, rather than the study itself, that gives the V and J calls and clone size. This sample is represented by around 590,000 distinct CDR3 sequences; 12% of them were singletons. Just under 15% of the sample rests with the top ten.

The treatment or condition label, read with the paper, signifies: live attenuated yellow fever vaccine strain. At every blood-draw timepoint, two biological replicates of bulk PBMCs were collected. PBMCs were isolated from peripheral blood using a standard Ficoll-Paque protocol. TriZol was used to extract RNA from bulk PBMCs, CD4 and CD8 fractions, and dextramer-positive and dextramer-negative fractions. Concerning this clonotype itself: This clone's antigen is unknown. Base-call qualities are not available, and no considerably larger clone is one nucleotide away.

This specimen was PBMCs, taken on the day of the yellow fever booster vaccination. The TCR comes from a man aged 30-40 years who received the YFV17D yellow fever vaccine. The chain is assembled from TRBV5-1 and TRBJ2-6; the best D guess is TRBD2, with 6 bases matching. This receptor carries the CDR3 CASSLASGAGANVLTF. The sequenced DNA is TGCGCCAGCAGCTTGGCCTCGGGGGCTGGGGCCAACGTCCTGACTTTC. The full variable domain, with segments outside the CDR3 supplied by the reference TRBV5-1 and TRBJ2-6 proteins, appears as KAGVTQTPRYLIKTRGQQVTLSCSPISGHRSVSWYQQTPGQGLQFLFEYFSETQRNKGNFPGRFSGRQFSNSRSEMNVSTLELGDSALYLCASSLASGAGANVLTFGAGSRLTVL.